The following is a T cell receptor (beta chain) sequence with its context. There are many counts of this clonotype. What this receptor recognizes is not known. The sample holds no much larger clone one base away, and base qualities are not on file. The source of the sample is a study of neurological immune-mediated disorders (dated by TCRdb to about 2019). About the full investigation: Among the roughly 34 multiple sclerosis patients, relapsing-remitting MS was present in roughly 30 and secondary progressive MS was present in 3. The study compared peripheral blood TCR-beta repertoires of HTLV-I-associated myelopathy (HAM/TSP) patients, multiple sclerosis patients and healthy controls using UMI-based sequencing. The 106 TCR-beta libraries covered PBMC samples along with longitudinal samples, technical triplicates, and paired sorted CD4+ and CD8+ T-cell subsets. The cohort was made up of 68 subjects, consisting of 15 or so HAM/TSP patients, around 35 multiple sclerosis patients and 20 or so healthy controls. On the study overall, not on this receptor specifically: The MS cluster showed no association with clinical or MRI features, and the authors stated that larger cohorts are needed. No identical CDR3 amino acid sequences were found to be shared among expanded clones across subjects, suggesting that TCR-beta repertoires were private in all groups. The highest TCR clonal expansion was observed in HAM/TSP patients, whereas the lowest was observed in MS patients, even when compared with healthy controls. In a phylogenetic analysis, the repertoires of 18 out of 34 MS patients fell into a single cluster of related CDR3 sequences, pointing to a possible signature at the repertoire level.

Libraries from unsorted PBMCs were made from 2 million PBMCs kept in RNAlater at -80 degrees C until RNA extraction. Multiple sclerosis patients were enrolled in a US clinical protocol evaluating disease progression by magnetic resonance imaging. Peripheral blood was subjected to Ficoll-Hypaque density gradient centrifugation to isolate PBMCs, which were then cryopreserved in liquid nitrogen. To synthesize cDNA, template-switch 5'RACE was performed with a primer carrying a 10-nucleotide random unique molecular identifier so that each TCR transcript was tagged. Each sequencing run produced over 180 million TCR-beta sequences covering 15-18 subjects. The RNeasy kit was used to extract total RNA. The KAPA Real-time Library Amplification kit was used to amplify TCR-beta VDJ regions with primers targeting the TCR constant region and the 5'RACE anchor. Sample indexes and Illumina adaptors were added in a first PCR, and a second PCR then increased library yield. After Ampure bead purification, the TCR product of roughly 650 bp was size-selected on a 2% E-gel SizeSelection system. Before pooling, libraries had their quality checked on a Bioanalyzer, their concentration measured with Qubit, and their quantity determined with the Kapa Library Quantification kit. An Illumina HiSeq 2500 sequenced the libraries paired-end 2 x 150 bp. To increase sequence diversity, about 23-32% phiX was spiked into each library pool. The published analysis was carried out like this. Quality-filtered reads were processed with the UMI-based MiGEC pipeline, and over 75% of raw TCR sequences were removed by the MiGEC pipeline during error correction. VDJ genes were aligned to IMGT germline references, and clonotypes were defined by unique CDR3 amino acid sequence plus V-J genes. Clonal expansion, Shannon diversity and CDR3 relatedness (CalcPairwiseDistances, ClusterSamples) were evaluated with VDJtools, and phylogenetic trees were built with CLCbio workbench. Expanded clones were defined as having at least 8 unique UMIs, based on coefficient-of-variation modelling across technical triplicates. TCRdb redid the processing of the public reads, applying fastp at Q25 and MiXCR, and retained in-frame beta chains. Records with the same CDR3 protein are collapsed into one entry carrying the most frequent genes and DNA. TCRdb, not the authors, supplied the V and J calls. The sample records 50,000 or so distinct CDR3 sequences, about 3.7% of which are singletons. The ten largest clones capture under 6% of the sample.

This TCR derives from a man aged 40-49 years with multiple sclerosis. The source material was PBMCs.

CDR3 reads: CASSRRTGGNQETQYF. The sequenced DNA is TGTGCCAGCAGCCGCCGGACAGGGGGCAACCAAGAGACCCAGTACTTC. Here the chain combines TRBV14 and TRBJ2-5; TRBD1 lines up with 11 middle nucleotides. CDR1 and CDR2, looked up from the germline V gene, are SGHDN and FVKESK. Including cysteine and phenylalanine, the CDR3 has 16 amino acids. The only DNA kept is the CDR3, 48 bases in frame from the first base. V ends up 4 bases short and J 0 bases short, with an unmatched junction base count of 4.